These 17 T cell receptor beta chains share one sample of origin, sequenced in a study of beta chain features in type 1 diabetes. Expressed TCRB transcripts were sequenced because the isolated RNA had all been reverse transcribed beforehand. The assay was immunoSEQ multiplex PCR, and TCRdb's table has in-frame clones only and misses some. The data show 330,000 or so clones, with 14% seen just once and around 7% held by the top ten. The source material was central memory CD4+ T cells from blood. The receptors were sampled from a man aged 25-40 years in good health.

This clone appeared a few times. The CDR3 nucleotides are TGTGCCAGCTCACGCGGGGTTGAGGCCGGGGAGCTGTTTTTT. As protein: CASSRGVEAGELFF. The chain combines TRBV18 with TRBJ2-2; a possible D gene is TRBD2 (6 bases). V gave up 4 bases and J gave up 6 bases, with 12 bases separating them. CDR1 is KGHSH and CDR2 is LQKENI in the germline V gene. This CDR3 region has 14 residues.

This clone was seen a handful of times. This rearrangement joins TRBV7-2 to TRBJ1-3, with 7 nucleotides matching TRBD1. CDR3 length: 16 residues. The trim removed 1 base at V and 2 bases at J, leaving 5 bases unmatched. In germline, CDR1 is SGHTA, CDR2 FQGNSA. This CDR3 is CASSLEPGGTGNTIYF. In DNA, the CDR3 is TGTGCCAGCAGCTTAGAACCAGGGGGAACTGGAAACACCATATATTTT.

V usage is TRBV11-2 and J usage is TRBJ2-2; 7 nucleotides line up with TRBD1. CDR3 size: 14 residues. J lost 4 bases, V lost 5 bases, and 4 bases had no gene match. The V gene's germline CDR1 is SGHAT and CDR2 FQNNGV. The CDR3 spells CASSAYRGTGELFF. Here the CDR3 DNA reads TGTGCCAGCAGCGCGTACAGGGGCACCGGGGAGCTGTTTTTT.

This clone was found once. The rearrangement links TRBV10-2 to TRBJ2-5; 10 bases are a match to TRBD1. CDR1 is WSHSY and CDR2 is SAAADI in the germline V gene. The CDR3 sequence is 14 residues long. After removal of 8 bases from V and 6 bases from J, the junction contained 9 bases not matched to a gene. The CDR3 sequence: CASGETGGGKTQYF. CDR3 nucleotide sequence: TGCGCCAGCGGGGAGACAGGGGGCGGGAAGACCCAGTACTTC.

Turning to this clone: The germline gene is not matched at one end of the junction; a read error may be the cause. This rearrangement joins TRBV7-2 to TRBJ2-5; D might be TRBD2 (5 bases). The CDR3 consists of 14 residues. Germline CDR1 and CDR2: SGHTA and FQGNSA. DNA of the CDR3: TGCGCCAGCAGCCCAACTAGGAATCAAGAGACCCAGTACTTC. Amino acids: CASSPTRNQETQYF. Drawing the rest from reference TRBV7-2 and TRBJ2-5, the complete variable domain is GAGVSQSPSNKVTEKGKDVELRCDPISGHTALYWYRQSLGQGLEFLIYFQGNSAPDKSGLPSDRFSAERTGGSVSTLTIQRTQQEDSAVYLCASSPTRNQETQYFGPGTRLLVL.

This clone has only a few counts. This rearrangement joins TRBV4-3 to TRBJ2-2; 8 nucleotides line up with TRBD1. V lost 3 bases and J lost 8; bases outside the gene matches: 14. CDR1 and CDR2 from the germline V gene are LGHNA and YSLEER. The CDR3 covers 17 residues. The CDR3 sequence is CASSQVSGGLRAGELFF. The CDR3 nucleotides are TGCGCCAGCAGCCAGGTTTCAGGGGGCTTACGGGCGGGGGAGCTGTTTTTT.

This clone was seen more than once but under ten times. Its ends do not fully match the called genes, so a read error is possible. This rearrangement joins TRBV5-4 to TRBJ1-6, with TRBD1 as a possible D gene (5 bases). The CDR3 is 15 amino acids. CDR1 and CDR2 (germline): SGHNT, YYREEE (reference sequence). CDR3 sequence reads: CASSQVGWGGSPLHF. The CDR3 nucleotides read TGCGCCAGCAGCCAAGTAGGCTGGGGCGGCTCACCCCTCCACTTT.

This clone was counted only a few times. This chain links TRBV19 with TRBJ2-2; TRBD1 matches 9 bases. Trimming took 8 bases from V and 0 from J; bases not matched to a gene: 1. Germline V gene sequence: CDR1 LNHDA, CDR2 SQIVND (reference sequence). The CDR3 contains 14 residues. The CDR3 bases are TGTGCCAGTTGGGACAGGGCGAACACCGGGGAGCTGTTTTTT. It is translated as CASWDRANTGELFF.

This clone was detected many times. The same CDR3 can be traced to other DNA sequences in this sample. The J gene is TRBJ2-7, the V gene TRBV7-8; 9 bases match TRBD1. The V gene's germline CDR1 is SGHVS and CDR2 FQNEAQ. After removal of 5 bases from V and 3 bases from J, the junction contained 5 bases not matched to a gene. CDR3 length: 14 amino acids. The chain's CDR3 is CASSLDRGDYEQYF. CDR3 nucleotides: TGTGCCAGCAGCCTCGACAGGGGGGACTACGAGCAGTACTTC.

J is TRBJ2-7 and V is TRBV6-1; tentatively, D is TRBD2 (5 bases). Germline CDR1 is MNHNS and CDR2 is SASEGT. V lost 8 bases, J lost 1 base, and 12 bases lay in between. The CDR3 covers 13 residues. The CDR3 DNA follows: TGTGCCAGCCGCGAGGGTGGGTCCTACGAGCAGTACGTC. Its translation is CASREGGSYEQYV.

This clone has just a few counts. This chain links TRBV20-1 with TRBJ2-2; D assignment may be TRBD1 or TRBD2 (6 bases each). In germline, CDR1 is DFQATT, CDR2 SNEGSKA (reference sequence). Between the trimmed V and J ends, which lost 6 bases and 7 bases, there was a span of 9 bases. The CDR3 length is 11 residues. CDR3 nucleotide sequence: TGCAGTGCAGAGGGGGGCGGGGAGCTGTTTTTT. Translated: CSAEGGGELFF.

The sample holds a few counts of this clone. This chain uses TRBV5-1 with TRBJ1-2; TRBD1 matches at 7 bases. CDR1 and CDR2 from the germline V gene are SGHRS and YFSETQ. CDR3 size: 13 residues. The junction had 8 bases not matched to a gene; V was cut back by 7 bases and J by 5 bases. CDR3 bases: TGCGCCAGCGGAACAGGGGCCGAGTATGGCTACACCTTC. Residues: CASGTGAEYGYTF. Based on the CDR3 plus reference TRBV5-1 and TRBJ1-2, the full variable domain is KAGVTQTPRYLIKTRGQQVTLSCSPISGHRSVSWYQQTPGQGLQFLFEYFSETQRNKGNFPGRFSGRQFSNSRSEMNVSTLELGDSALYLCASGTGAEYGYTFGSGTRLTVV.

This clone has just a few counts. The J gene is TRBJ2-5, the V gene TRBV20-1, with D possibly matching TRBD2 (5 bases). This CDR3 region has 11 residues. V was clipped by 5 bases and J by 5 bases, with 9 bases between them. CDR1 is DFQATT, CDR2 SNEGSKA, per germline (reference sequence). CDR3 bases: TGCAGTGCTCAACTAGTGGAGACCCAGTACTTC. Protein sequence: CSAQLVETQYF.

The CDR3 region has the DNA TGTGCCAGCAGCACCGGGACAACCTCCCCGTACCAAGAGACCCAGTACTTC. This sequence encodes CASSTGTTSPYQETQYF. The chain carries TRBV27 and TRBJ2-5; D possibly corresponds to TRBD1 (6 bases). Trimming left V 6 bases short and J 0 bases short, with 20 bases between. This CDR3 comprises 17 residues. Germline loops: CDR1 MNHEY, CDR2 SMNVEV (reference sequence).

The genes are TRBV5-1 and TRBJ1-1; no reliable D call. Trimming pared 1 base from V and 5 bases from J, leaving 6 bases between. Germline V CDR1 and CDR2: SGHRS, YFSETQ. This CDR3 is 12 amino acids long. CDR3 residues: CASSLTATEAFF. The CDR3 DNA reads as TGCGCCAGCAGCTTGACCGCTACTGAAGCTTTCTTT.

The chain employs TRBV29-1 and TRBJ2-5; D gene unclear. V lost 2 bases and J lost 2, with 9 bases in between. This CDR3 has 13 residues. Germline loops: CDR1 SQVTM, CDR2 ANQGSEA. CDR3 loop: CSVEKELQETQYF. The DNA for the CDR3 is TGCAGCGTTGAAAAGGAGTTACAAGAGACCCAGTACTTC.

This clone was found a few times. The CDR3 reads CASSTGPQETQYF. The CDR3 DNA is TGTGCCAGCAGTACAGGACCCCAAGAGACCCAGTACTTC. The chain combines TRBV6-1 with TRBJ2-5; the D gene is possibly TRBD1 (5 bases). The germline gives CDR1 MNHNS, CDR2 SASEGT. The V and J ends lost 5 bases and 1 base respectively, with 8 bases between them. This CDR3 has 13 residues.